The present T cell receptor (beta chain) was sequenced within a study of cytomegalovirus exposure and HLA in healthy donors. Looking at the study overall: An earlier analysis found roughly 100 million unique TCR beta sequences from around 180 million T cells. Findings and limits, study-wide: After further analysis at a later stage, around 17,000 TCR beta sequences were associated with HLA alleles at 0.05 false discovery rate. Generally TCR sequences proved uncommon, though certain public TCRs appeared in numerous donors.

60 Vbeta and 13 Jbeta primers were used in PCR. Authors' methods: The authors later counted about 80 million unique TCR beta chains, roughly 10 million of them shared. The method was immunoSEQ multiplex PCR; TCRdb's version includes in-frame clones alone and lacks a portion of them. V and J calls and clone size are as listed in that table; D and trimming were resolved from the DNA. Here the sample spans fewer than 110,000 clones, 65% to 80% being singletons. Remarks on this clone: The antigen is undetermined.

This CDR3 is 14 amino acids long. The V gene's germline CDR1 is SGHTA and CDR2 FQGNSA. Trimming stripped 6 bases from V and 4 bases from J, with 15 bases between. The sequence was obtained from a woman aged 18-29 years in good health and CMV-seropositive. The chain employs TRBV7-2 and TRBJ2-5, with D perhaps matching TRBD2 (6 bases). Sequenced material: PBMCs. The CDR3 DNA sequence: TGTGCCAGCAGTTCTAATTACGGGGGAGAGACCCAGTACTTC. Translating gives CASSSNYGGETQYF.